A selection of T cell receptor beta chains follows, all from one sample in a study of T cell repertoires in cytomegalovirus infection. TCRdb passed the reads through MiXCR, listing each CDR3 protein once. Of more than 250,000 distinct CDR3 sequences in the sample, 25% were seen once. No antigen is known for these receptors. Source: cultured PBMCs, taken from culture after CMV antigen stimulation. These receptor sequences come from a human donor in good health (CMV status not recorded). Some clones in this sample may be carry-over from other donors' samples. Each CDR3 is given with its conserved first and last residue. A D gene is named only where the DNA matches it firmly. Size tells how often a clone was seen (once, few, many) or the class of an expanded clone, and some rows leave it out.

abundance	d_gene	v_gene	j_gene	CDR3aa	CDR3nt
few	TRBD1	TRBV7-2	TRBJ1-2	CASSHGTGGGYGYTF	TGTGCCAGCAGCCACGGGACAGGGGGAGGGTATGGCTACACCTTC
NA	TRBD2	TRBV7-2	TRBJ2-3	CASSPGLAGGGDTQYF	TGTGCCAGCAGCCCTGGACTAGCGGGAGGAGGGGATACGCAGTATTTT
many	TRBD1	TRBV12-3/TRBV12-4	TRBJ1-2	CASSTRGQPYGYTF	TGTGCCAGCAGTACGAGGGGACAGCCATATGGCTACACCTTC
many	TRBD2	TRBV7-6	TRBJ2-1	CASSLVRGGNEQFF	TGTGCCAGCAGCTTAGTCCGGGGGGGGAATGAGCAGTTCTTC
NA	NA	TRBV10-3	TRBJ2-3	CAISGSDRLTDTQYF	TGTGCCATCAGTGGTTCGGACAGATTAACAGATACGCAGTATTTT
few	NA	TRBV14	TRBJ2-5	CASSQTSETQYF	TGTGCCAGCAGCCAAACCTCGGAGACCCAGTACTTC
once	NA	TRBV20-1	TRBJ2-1	CSASGLLGLNEQFF	TGCAGTGCTAGTGGGCTACTAGGTTTAAATGAGCAGTTCTTC
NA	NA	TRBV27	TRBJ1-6	CASSSPLSPLHF	TGTGCCAGCAGTTCCCCCCTGTCACCCCTCCACTTT
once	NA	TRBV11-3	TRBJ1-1	CASSSGLTNGARF	TGTGCCAGCAGCTCAGGCCTGACAAACGGAGCCCGCTTT
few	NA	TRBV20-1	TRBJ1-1	CSARSWTENTEAFF	TGCAGTGCTAGATCTTGGACAGAGAACACTGAAGCTTTCTTT
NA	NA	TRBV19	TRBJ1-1	CASNRDGVLGTEAFF	TGTGCCAGTAACCGGGACGGAGTCTTGGGCACTGAAGCTTTCTTT
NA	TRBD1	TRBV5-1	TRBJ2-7	CASSMDRWYEQYF	TGCGCCAGCAGCATGGACAGGTGGTACGAGCAGTACTTC
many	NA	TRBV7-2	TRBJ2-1	CASSLNDNEQFF	TGTGCCAGCAGCTTAAACGACAATGAGCAGTTCTTC
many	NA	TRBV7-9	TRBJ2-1	CASSPRGSEQFF	TGTGCCAGCAGTCCAAGAGGGTCCGAGCAGTTCTTC
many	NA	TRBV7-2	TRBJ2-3	CASSPLRGPKKRTDTQYF	TGTGCCAGCAGCCCCCTTCGGGGCCCAAAGAAAAGAACAGATACGCAGTATTTT
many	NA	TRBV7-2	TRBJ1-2	CASSLTVNYGYTF	TGTGCCAGCAGCTTAACAGTGAACTATGGCTACACCTTC
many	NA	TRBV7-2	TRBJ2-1	CASSLGGRPQFF	TGTGCCAGCAGCTTAGGTGGTAGGCCCCAGTTCTTC
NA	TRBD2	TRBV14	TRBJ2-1	CASSQAVASGNNNEQFF	TGTGCCAGCAGCCAAGCGGTGGCTAGCGGAAACAACAATGAGCAGTTCTTC
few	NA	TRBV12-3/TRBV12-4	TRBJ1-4	CASSFAEKLFF	TGTGCCAGCAGTTTCGCCGAAAAACTGTTTTTT
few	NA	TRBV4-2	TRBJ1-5	CASSQDSGSNQPQHF	TGTGCCAGCAGCCAAGATTCGGGTAGCAATCAGCCCCAGCATTTT
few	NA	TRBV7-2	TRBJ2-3	CASSPGSVDTQYF	TGTGCCAGCAGCCCCGGGAGCGTAGATACGCAGTATTTT
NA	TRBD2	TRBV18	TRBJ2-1	CASSPLRSGSSDEQFF	TGTGCCAGCTCACCATTGCGTAGCGGGAGTAGTGATGAGCAGTTCTTC
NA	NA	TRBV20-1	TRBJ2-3	CSADFPSHTQYF	TGCAGTGCCGACTTCCCTTCGCATACGCAGTATTTT
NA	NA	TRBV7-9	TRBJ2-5	CASSLAALGNRETQYF	TGTGCCAGCAGCTTAGCTGCCTTGGGAAATCGAGAGACCCAGTACTTC
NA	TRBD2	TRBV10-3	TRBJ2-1	CAISEGTSGINEQFF	TGTGCCATCAGTGAGGGGACTAGCGGAATTAATGAGCAGTTCTTC
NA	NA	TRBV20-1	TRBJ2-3	CSAPVTMSTDTQYF	TGCAGTGCCCCTGTCACCATGAGCACAGATACGCAGTATTTT
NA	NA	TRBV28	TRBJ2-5	CASLGGSLAQYF	TGTGCCTCACTGGGAGGAAGTTTGGCCCAGTACTTC
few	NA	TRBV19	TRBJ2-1	CASSRYGHLNSLRVGEQFF	TGTGCCAGTAGTAGGTATGGACACCTGAATTCTCTGAGAGTGGGTGAGCAGTTCTTC
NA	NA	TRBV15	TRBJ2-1	CAIKTRQLVNNNEQFF	TGTGCCATCAAGACCCGACAGTTAGTCAATAACAATGAGCAGTTCTTC
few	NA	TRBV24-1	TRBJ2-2	CATSDPIVLGELFF	TGTGCCACCAGTGACCCGATTGTTCTCGGGGAGCTGTTTTTT
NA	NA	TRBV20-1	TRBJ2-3	CSAPRGGGGLDTQYF	TGCAGTGCCCCCAGAGGTGGGGGAGGCTTAGATACGCAGTATTTT
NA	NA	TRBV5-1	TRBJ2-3	CASSTDNTSTDTQYF	TGCGCCAGCAGCACGGATAATACTAGCACAGATACGCAGTATTTT
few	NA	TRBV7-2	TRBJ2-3	CASSLGVAGTDTQYF	TGTGCCAGCAGCTTAGGGGTAGCAGGGACAGATACGCAGTATTTT
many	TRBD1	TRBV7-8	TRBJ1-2	CASSRHPRQGSGYTF	TGTGCCAGCAGCCGACATCCAAGACAGGGAAGCGGCTACACCTTC
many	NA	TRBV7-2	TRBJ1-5	CASSGDWDQPQHF	TGTGCCAGCAGCGGGGATTGGGATCAGCCCCAGCATTTT